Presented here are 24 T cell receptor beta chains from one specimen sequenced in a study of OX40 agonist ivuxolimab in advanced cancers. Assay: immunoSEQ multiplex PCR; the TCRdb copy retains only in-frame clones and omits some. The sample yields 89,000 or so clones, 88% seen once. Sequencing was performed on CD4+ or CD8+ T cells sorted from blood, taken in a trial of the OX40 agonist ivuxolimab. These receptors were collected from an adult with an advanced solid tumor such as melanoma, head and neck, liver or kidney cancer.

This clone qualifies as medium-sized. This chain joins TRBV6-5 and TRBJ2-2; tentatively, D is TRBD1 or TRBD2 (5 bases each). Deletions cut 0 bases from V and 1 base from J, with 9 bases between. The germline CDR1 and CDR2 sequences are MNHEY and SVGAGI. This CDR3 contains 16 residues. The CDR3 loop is CASSYSNGGNTGELFF. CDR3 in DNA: TGTGCCAGCAGTTACTCGAATGGGGGGAACACCGGGGAGCTGTTTTTT.

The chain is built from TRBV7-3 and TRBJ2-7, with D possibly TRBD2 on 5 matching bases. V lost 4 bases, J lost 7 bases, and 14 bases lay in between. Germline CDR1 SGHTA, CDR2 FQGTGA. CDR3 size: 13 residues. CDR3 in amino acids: CASSSRHPGEQYF. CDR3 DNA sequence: TGTGCCAGCAGCTCAAGACACCCGGGGGAGCAGTACTTC.

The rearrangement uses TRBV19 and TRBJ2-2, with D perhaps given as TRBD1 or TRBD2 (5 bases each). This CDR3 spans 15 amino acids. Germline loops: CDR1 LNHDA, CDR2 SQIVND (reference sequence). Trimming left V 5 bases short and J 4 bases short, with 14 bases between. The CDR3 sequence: CASSWGPQPTGELFF. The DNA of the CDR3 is TGTGCCAGTAGTTGGGGACCCCAGCCCACCGGGGAGCTGTTTTTT.

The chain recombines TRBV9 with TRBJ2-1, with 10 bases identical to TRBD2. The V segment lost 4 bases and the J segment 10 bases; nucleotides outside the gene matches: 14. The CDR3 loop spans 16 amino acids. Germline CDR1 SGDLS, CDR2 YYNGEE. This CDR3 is CASSPRYASGSEEQFF. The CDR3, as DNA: TGTGCCAGCAGCCCCCGCTATGCTAGCGGGAGTGAAGAGCAGTTCTTC.

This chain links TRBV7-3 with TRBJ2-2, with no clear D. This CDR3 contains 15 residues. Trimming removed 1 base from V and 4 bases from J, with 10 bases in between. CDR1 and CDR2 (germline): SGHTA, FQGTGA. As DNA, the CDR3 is TGTGCCAGCAGCTTAAATCCAGCGAGCACCGGGGAGCTGTTTTTT. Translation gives CASSLNPASTGELFF.

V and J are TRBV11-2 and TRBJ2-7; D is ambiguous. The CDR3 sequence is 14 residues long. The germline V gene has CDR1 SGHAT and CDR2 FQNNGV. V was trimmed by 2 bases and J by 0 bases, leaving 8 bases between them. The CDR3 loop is CASSLTSVSYEQYF. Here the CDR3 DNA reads TGTGCCAGCAGCTTAACGAGCGTCTCCTACGAGCAGTACTTC.

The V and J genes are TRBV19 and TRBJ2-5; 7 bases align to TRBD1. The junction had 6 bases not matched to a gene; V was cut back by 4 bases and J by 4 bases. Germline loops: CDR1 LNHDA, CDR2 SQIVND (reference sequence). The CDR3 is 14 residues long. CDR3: CASSTATGTETQYF. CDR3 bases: TGTGCCAGTAGTACCGCGACAGGGACAGAGACCCAGTACTTC. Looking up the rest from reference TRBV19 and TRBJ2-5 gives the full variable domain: DGGITQSPKYLFRKEGQNVTLSCEQNLNHDAMYWYRQDPGQGLRLIYYSQIVNDFQKGDIAEGYSVSREKKESFPLTVTSAQKNPTAFYLCASSTATGTETQYFGPGTRLLVL.

CDR3 in DNA: TGTGCCATCAGCCCCGACCCCGCCATTGAAGCTTTCTTT. Translated, it gives CAISPDPAIEAFF. This rearrangement joins TRBV10-3 to TRBJ1-1; the D is unclear. The CDR3 loop spans 13 amino acids. V was clipped by 6 bases and J by 7 bases, with 15 bases between them. Germline CDR1 ENHRY, CDR2 SYGVKD.

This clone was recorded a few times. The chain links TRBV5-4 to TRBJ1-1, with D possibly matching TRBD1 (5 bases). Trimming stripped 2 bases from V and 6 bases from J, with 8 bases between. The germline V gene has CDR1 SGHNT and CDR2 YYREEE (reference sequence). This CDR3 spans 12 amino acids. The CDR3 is CASSFTGAEAFF. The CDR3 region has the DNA TGTGCCAGCAGCTTCACAGGCGCTGAAGCTTTCTTT.

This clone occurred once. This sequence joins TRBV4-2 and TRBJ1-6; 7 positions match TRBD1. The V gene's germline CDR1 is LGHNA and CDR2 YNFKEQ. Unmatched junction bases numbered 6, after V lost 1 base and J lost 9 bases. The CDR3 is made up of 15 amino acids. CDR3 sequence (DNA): TGTGCCAGCAGCCAAGGGGGGGCAGGGGGTTCACCCCTCCACTTT. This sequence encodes CASSQGGAGGSPLHF.

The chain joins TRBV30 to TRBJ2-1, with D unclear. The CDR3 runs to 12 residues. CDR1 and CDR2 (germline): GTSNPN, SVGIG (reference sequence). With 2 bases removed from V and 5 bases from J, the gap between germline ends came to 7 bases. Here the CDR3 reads CAWSIWDNEQFF. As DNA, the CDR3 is TGTGCCTGGAGTATCTGGGACAATGAGCAGTTCTTC.

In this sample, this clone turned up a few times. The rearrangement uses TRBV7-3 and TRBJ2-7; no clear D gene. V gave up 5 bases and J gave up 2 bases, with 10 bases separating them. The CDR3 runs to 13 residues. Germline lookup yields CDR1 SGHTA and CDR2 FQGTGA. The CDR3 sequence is CASSPKGPYEQYF. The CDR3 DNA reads TGTGCCAGCAGCCCTAAAGGGCCCTACGAGCAGTACTTC.

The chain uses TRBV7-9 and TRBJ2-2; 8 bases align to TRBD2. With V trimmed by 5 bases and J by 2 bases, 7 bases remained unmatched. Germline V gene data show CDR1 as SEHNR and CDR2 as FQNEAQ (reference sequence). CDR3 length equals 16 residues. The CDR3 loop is CASSLSGSPNTGELFF. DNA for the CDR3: TGTGCCAGCAGCCTCAGCGGGAGTCCCAACACCGGGGAGCTGTTTTTT.

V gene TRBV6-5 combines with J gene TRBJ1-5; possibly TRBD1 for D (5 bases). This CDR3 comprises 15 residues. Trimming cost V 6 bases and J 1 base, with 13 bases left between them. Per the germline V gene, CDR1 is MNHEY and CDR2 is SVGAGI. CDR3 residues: CASRKRGSSNQPQHF. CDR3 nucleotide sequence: TGTGCCAGCAGAAAGAGGGGTTCGAGCAATCAGCCCCAGCATTTT.

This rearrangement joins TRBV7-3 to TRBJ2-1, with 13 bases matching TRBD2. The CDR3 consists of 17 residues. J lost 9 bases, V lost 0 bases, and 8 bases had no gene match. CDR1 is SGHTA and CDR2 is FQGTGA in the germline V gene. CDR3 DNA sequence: TGTGCCAGCAGCTTAACGGGGAGGACTAGCGGGAGAGTTGAGCAGTTCTTC. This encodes CASSLTGRTSGRVEQFF.

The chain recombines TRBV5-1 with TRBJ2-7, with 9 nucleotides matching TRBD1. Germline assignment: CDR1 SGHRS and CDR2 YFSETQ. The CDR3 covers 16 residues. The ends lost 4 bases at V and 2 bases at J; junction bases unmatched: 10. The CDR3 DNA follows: TGCGCCAGCAGCCTACAGGGGGCAGGAGGCCCCTACGAGCAGTACTTC. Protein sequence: CASSLQGAGGPYEQYF.

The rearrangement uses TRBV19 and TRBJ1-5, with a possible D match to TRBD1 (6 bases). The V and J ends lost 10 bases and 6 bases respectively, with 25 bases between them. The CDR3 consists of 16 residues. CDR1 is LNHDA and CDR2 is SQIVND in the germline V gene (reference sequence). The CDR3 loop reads CATHEPGQGVGQPQHF. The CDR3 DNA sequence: TGTGCCACCCACGAACCGGGACAAGGCGTCGGTCAGCCCCAGCATTTT.

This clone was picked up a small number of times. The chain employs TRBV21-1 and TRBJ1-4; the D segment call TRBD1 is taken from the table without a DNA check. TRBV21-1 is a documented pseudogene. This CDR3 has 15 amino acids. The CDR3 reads CASSATGRINEKLFF. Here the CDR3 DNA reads TGTGCCAGCAGCGCGACAGGGAGAATTAATGAAAAACTGTTTTTT.

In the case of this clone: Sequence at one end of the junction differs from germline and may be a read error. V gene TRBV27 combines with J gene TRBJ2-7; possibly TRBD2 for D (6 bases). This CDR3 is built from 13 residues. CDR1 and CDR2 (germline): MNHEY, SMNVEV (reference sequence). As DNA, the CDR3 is TGTGCCAGCTCTTCAGGGCCGGACTACGGGCAGTACTTC. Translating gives CASSSGPDYGQYF.

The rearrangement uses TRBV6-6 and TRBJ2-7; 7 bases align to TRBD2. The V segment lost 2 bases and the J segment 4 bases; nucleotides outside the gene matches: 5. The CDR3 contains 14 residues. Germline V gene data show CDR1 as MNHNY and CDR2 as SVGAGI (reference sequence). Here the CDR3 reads CASSYRLADYEQYF. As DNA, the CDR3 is TGTGCCAGCAGTTACAGGCTAGCGGATTACGAGCAGTACTTC.

The CDR3 coding sequence is TGTGCCAGCAGCTTAGGGGCCCCTGGGGCTCGGTACGAGCAGTACTTC. The encoded protein is CASSLGAPGARYEQYF. The chain is built from TRBV7-9 and TRBJ2-7; TRBD1 is a possible D gene (5 bases). Looked up from germline, CDR1 is SEHNR and CDR2 is FQNEAQ (reference sequence). The CDR3 covers 16 residues. Trimming removed 1 base from V and 4 bases from J, with 17 bases in between.

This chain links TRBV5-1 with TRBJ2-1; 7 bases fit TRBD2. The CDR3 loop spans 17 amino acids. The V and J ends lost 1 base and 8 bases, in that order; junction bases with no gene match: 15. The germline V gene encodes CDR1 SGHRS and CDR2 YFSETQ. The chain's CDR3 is CASSLRFASGLGDEQFF. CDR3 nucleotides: TGCGCCAGCAGCTTGAGGTTCGCTAGCGGCTTAGGGGATGAGCAGTTCTTC.

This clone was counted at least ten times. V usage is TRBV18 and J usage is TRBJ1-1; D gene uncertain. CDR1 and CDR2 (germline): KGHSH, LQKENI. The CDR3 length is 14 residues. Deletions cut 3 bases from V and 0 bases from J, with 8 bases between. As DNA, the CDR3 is TGTGCCAGCTCACCCCGACACCTGAACACTGAAGCTTTCTTT. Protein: CASSPRHLNTEAFF.

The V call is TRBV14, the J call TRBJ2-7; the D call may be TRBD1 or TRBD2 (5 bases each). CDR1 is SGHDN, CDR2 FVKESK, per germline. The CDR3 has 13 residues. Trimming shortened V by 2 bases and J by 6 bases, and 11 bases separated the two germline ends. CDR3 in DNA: TGTGCCAGCAGCCAAATATACGGGGCCGAGCAGTACTTC. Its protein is CASSQIYGAEQYF.